This T cell receptor beta chain derives from a study of long-term antiretroviral therapy in people with HIV. In the case of this clone: The antigen is not known.

V trimming: 1 base; J trimming: 1 base; junction bases outside the gene matches: 3. The CDR3 is made up of 16 amino acids. The germline V gene encodes CDR1 SGHVS and CDR2 FQNEAQ. United States facilities provided treatment to all participants with HIV. General study findings and limits: ART adherence, viral resistance and therapy changes were undocumented. Clones expanded before ART dominated the repertoire at all time points. Control repertoires displayed wider CDR3 length ranges than the HIV repertoires.

Survey-level immunoSEQ v3.0 assays were run. Clones were sequenced by immunoSEQ multiplex PCR, and TCRdb holds only the in-frame ones, with some missing. Altogether 35,000 to 40,000 clones are present, 65% to 90% being singletons, with the ten largest covering about an eighth. The rearrangement links TRBV7-8 to TRBJ2-1; 8 nucleotides align to TRBD2. This TCR was recovered from a man in his late teens or twenties with HIV. Sequenced material: unsorted PBMCs, taken 0.3 years after starting antiretroviral therapy. The CDR3 DNA follows: TGTGCCAGCAGCTTAGTGGCTAGCGGGTCCTACAATGAGCAGTTCTTC. This encodes CASSLVASGSYNEQFF.